These 8 T cell receptor beta chains originate from one sample sequenced in a study of Ad26.COV2.S vaccination and SARS-CoV-2 variants. Sequencing was performed with immunoSEQ multiplex PCR; in TCRdb, only in-frame clones are kept and a portion is missing. The table has roughly 420,000 clones, approximately 92% seen once; the top ten hold over 2.5%. Stated treatment: around 19 received Ad26.COV2.S at low or high dose, single or two shots; about 5 received placebo; per-sample allocation not given. The samples were gathered on day 63 after the first injection of vaccine or placebo. This specimen consisted of peripheral blood, obtained in a trial of Ad26.COV2.S vaccine versus placebo. All receptors come from a person aged 18 to 59 who received the Ad26.COV2.S COVID-19 vaccine or a placebo.

The chain employs TRBV7-2 and TRBJ2-7; D gene uncertain. With 3 bases removed from V and 6 bases from J, the gap between germline ends came to 15 bases. Germline CDR1 reads SGHTA; CDR2 reads FQGNSA. The CDR3 sequence is 14 residues long. CDR3 loop: CASSFGPPPAEQYF. The CDR3 DNA sequence: TGTGCCAGCAGCTTTGGACCCCCACCGGCCGAGCAGTACTTC.

The J gene is TRBJ2-5, the V gene TRBV5-4; TRBD2 agrees at 7 bases. This CDR3 spans 15 amino acids. Losses at the gene ends were 2 bases for V and 2 bases for J; bases not matched to a gene: 6. Germline values: CDR1 SGHNT, CDR2 YYREEE (reference sequence). DNA for the CDR3: TGTGCCAGCAGCTTCCCGGGAGGCCGGCAAGAGACCCAGTACTTC. This gives the protein CASSFPGGRQETQYF.

This chain uses TRBV25-1 with TRBJ2-3; D is unclear. The CDR3 runs 15 residues. Between the trimmed V and J ends, which lost 3 bases and 4 bases, there was a span of 14 bases. Per the germline V gene, CDR1 is MGHDK and CDR2 is SYGVNS. DNA of the CDR3: TGTGCCAGCAGTGAGTACGTCGCCCACCCAGATACGCAGTATTTT. This sequence encodes CASSEYVAHPDTQYF.

The chain couples TRBV25-1 to TRBJ2-2; 7 positions match TRBD1. The V segment lost 6 bases and the J segment 1 base; nucleotides outside the gene matches: 11. This CDR3 spans 17 amino acids. Germline CDR1 reads MGHDK; CDR2 reads SYGVNS. CDR3 sequence reads: CASSSTGYELNTGELFF. CDR3 DNA sequence: TGTGCCAGCAGCTCGACAGGGTATGAACTGAACACCGGGGAGCTGTTTTTT. Filled out from reference TRBV25-1 and TRBJ2-2, the complete variable domain reads EADIYQTPRYLVIGTGKKITLECSQTMGHDKMYWYQQDPGMELHLIHYSYGVNSTEKGDLSSESTVSRIRTEHFPLTLESARPSHTSQYLCASSSTGYELNTGELFFGEGSRLTVL.

The gene calls are TRBV7-9 and TRBJ1-5; no clear D gene. The germline V and J ends were trimmed by 5 bases and 1 base, with 12 bases remaining between them. The germline CDR1 and CDR2 sequences are SEHNR and FQNEAQ (reference sequence). There are 15 residues in the CDR3. CDR3 coding DNA: TGTGCCAGCAGCCCAATCGGCGGGAGCAATCAGCCCCAGCATTTT. Protein product: CASSPIGGSNQPQHF.

This chain links TRBV28 with TRBJ1-1; D unresolved. The V and J ends lost 7 bases and 1 base respectively, with 13 bases between them. In germline, CDR1 is MDHEN, CDR2 SYDVKM. This CDR3 is built from 14 residues. The CDR3 is CASTRPGSNTEAFF. Written as DNA, the CDR3 is TGTGCCAGCACTCGTCCGGGGTCGAACACTGAAGCTTTCTTT.

The chain uses TRBV30 and TRBJ2-7; TRBD1 might be the D (6 bases). The CDR3 loop spans 16 amino acids. Germline V CDR1 and CDR2: GTSNPN, SVGIG (reference sequence). Trimming took 1 base from V and 3 from J, leaving 19 bases between them. CDR3 in amino acids: CAWSAIGQGHFYEQYV. CDR3 DNA: TGTGCCTGGAGTGCGATCGGGCAGGGGCACTTCTACGAGCAGTACGTC.

Concerning this clone: A read error is possible here, since a much larger clone lies one base away. The rearrangement uses TRBV6-6 and TRBJ2-6, with no clear D. The germline CDR1 and CDR2 sequences are MNHNY and SVGAGI (reference sequence). The CDR3 sequence is 15 residues long. The V end was cut by 2 bases, the J end by 0 bases, with 5 bases between. The CDR3: CASSYDNSGANVLTF. The DNA of the CDR3 is TGTGCCAGCAGTTACGATAACTCTGGGGCCAACGTCCTGACTTTC.